This T cell receptor beta chain was obtained from a study of shared clonotypes between healthy human individuals. General study points: Sequencing depth was expected to influence donor clonotype sharing. All-four-donor shared clonotypes had higher generation probabilities than non-shared clonotypes did. Researchers found naive subsets generally carried larger estimated richness than memory subsets.

CD45RO negativity and positive selection for CCR7 defined naive CD8 cells, a population that excluded terminally differentiated effector memory CD45RA+ cells. A note on this clone: Its antigen is unknown. Other DNA variants within this sample encode the same CDR3.

The method was immunoSEQ multiplex PCR; TCRdb's version includes in-frame clones alone and lacks a portion of them. The sample carries over 800,000 clones, over 90% recorded once. Trimming took 6 bases from V and 1 from J, leaving 5 bases between them. Germline CDR1 and CDR2: SGHAT and FQNNGV. CDR3 size: 12 residues. The rearrangement links TRBV11-2 to TRBJ2-3; the D call may be TRBD1 or TRBD2 (5 bases each). What was sequenced was naive CD8+ T cells sorted from blood. The clonotype originates from a man aged 30 to 45 in good health. This CDR3 reads CASRGGTDTQYF. CDR3 coding DNA: TGTGCCAGCAGGGGGGGCACAGATACGCAGTATTTT.